Presented here are 31 T cell receptor beta chains from one specimen sequenced in a study of T cell repertoires in cytomegalovirus infection. TCRdb used MiXCR to reprocess the reads, holding one entry per CDR3 protein. The sample gives 230,000 or so distinct CDR3 sequences, about a sixth of which show up once; more than 45% is in the top ten. The sequenced sample was CD8+ T cells from PBMCs. The receptors originated from a human donor in good health (CMV status not recorded). Some clones in this sample may be carry-over from other donors' samples.

The V gene is TRBV29-1, the J gene TRBJ1-1; 8 bases are a match to TRBD1. The CDR3 sequence is 14 residues long. Germline V gene lookup returns CDR1 SQVTM and CDR2 ANQGSEA. With 7 bases clipped from V and 1 base from J, the junction kept 8 bases outside the gene matches. The CDR3 reads CSGARTGQNTEAFF. DNA for the CDR3: TGCAGCGGTGCACGGACAGGGCAGAACACTGAAGCTTTCTTT.

This clonotype was recorded at least ten times. The chain joins TRBV7-2 to TRBJ1-1, with a possible D match to TRBD1 (6 bases). V lost 1 base and J 2 bases, leaving 11 bases between the germline ends. In germline, CDR1 is SGHTA, CDR2 FQGNSA. The CDR3 covers 15 residues. The CDR3 DNA follows: TGTGCCAGCAGCTTAGATGGACAGCCCAACACTGAAGCTTTCTTT. As protein: CASSLDGQPNTEAFF.

The genes are TRBV28 and TRBJ1-1; D is uncertain. There are 15 residues in the CDR3. Trimming cost V 2 bases and J 2 bases, with 12 bases left between them. In germline, CDR1 is MDHEN, CDR2 SYDVKM. CDR3 residues: CASSLTSEVNTEAFF. The CDR3 bases are TGTGCCAGCAGTTTAACTTCGGAAGTTAACACTGAAGCTTTCTTT. Drawing the rest from reference TRBV28 and TRBJ1-1, the complete variable domain is DVKVTQSSRYLVKRTGEKVFLECVQDMDHENMFWYRQDPGLGLRLIYFSYDVKMKEKGDIPEGYSVSREKKERFSLILESASTNQTSMYLCASSLTSEVNTEAFFGQGTRLTVV.

The rearrangement links TRBV2 to TRBJ2-7; D not resolved. The CDR3 loop spans 13 amino acids. Trimming left V 6 bases short and J 3 bases short, with 12 bases between. From germline, CDR1 is SNHLY and CDR2 FYNNEI. CDR3 DNA sequence: TGTGCCAGCAGAGGTCCCCCATTCTACGAGCAGTACTTC. It is translated as CASRGPPFYEQYF.

The rearrangement links TRBV2 to TRBJ2-5; 7 bases line up with TRBD1. The germline CDR1 and CDR2 sequences are SNHLY and FYNNEI. This CDR3 has 15 amino acids. After removal of 1 base from V and 1 base from J, the junction contained 3 bases not matched to a gene. CDR3 coding DNA: TGTGCCAGCAGTGAAGAAGGGGGCCCCCAAGAGACCCAGTACTTC. Encoded protein: CASSEEGGPQETQYF. The full variable domain, in which reference TRBV2 and TRBJ2-5 provide the parts outside the CDR3, is EPEVTQTPSHQVTQMGQEVILRCVPISNHLYFYWYRQILGQKVEFLVSFYNNEISEKSEIFDDQFSVERPDGSNFTLKIRSTKLEDSAMYFCASSEEGGPQETQYFGPGTRLLVL.

This clonotype came up many times. The V and J genes are TRBV28 and TRBJ1-2; 11 bases map to TRBD1. The J segment lost 2 bases and the V segment lost 5 bases, leaving 10 bases of the junction unmatched. The CDR3 spans 17 residues. The germline V gene has CDR1 MDHEN and CDR2 SYDVKM. CDR3 nucleotides: TGTGCCAGCAGTCCCCAGGGACAGGGGGTTTTCAACTATGGCTACACCTTC. This gives the protein CASSPQGQGVFNYGYTF.

The sample holds a few counts of this clonotype. The chain couples TRBV6-5 to TRBJ2-5; tentative D call: TRBD1 (5 bases). Trimming stripped 2 bases from V and 7 bases from J, with 20 bases between. Germline CDR1 reads MNHEY; CDR2 reads SVGAGI. The CDR3 runs to 16 residues. This CDR3 is CASSYPGPRDQGTQYF. CDR3 nucleotide sequence: TGTGCCAGCAGTTACCCCGGGCCCCGCGATCAGGGGACCCAGTACTTC.

This clonotype was recorded many times. The gene calls are TRBV7-9 and TRBJ1-5, with D possibly TRBD1 on 5 matching bases. Germline V gene lookup returns CDR1 SEHNR and CDR2 FQNEAQ (reference sequence). The CDR3 length is 16 residues. The V end lost 1 base, the J end lost 0 bases, and 10 bases lay between the germline ends. The CDR3 coding sequence is TGTGCCAGCAGCTTAGAGGGGCGTTCTAGCAATCAGCCCCAGCATTTT. It is translated as CASSLEGRSSNQPQHF.

In this sample, this clonotype turned up a few times. The chain uses TRBV10-3 and TRBJ2-1, with 8 bases aligning to TRBD1. The V gene end was trimmed by 4 bases and the J gene end by 4 bases; junction bases not matched to a gene: 0. Germline-derived CDR1 and CDR2 are ENHRY and SYGVKD. The CDR3 extends over 13 amino acids. DNA for the CDR3: TGTGCCATCAGTGGGGACAGGTACAATGAGCAGTTCTTC. Translated, it gives CAISGDRYNEQFF.

The rearrangement links TRBV7-9 to TRBJ2-4, with D possibly matching TRBD1 (5 bases). This CDR3 contains 18 residues. Trimming took 4 bases from V and 3 from J, leaving 22 bases between them. Germline lookup yields CDR1 SEHNR and CDR2 FQNEAQ (reference sequence). The CDR3 DNA follows: TGTGCCAGCAGCTCAGAAGGACACCCGCTCTTTCTCAAAAACATTCAGTACTTC. Protein sequence: CASSSEGHPLFLKNIQYF.

J is TRBJ2-1 and V is TRBV10-2; TRBD1 matches 8 bases. V was pared by 4 bases and J by 3 bases, with 11 bases of the junction left unmatched. Germline V CDR1 and CDR2: WSHSY, SAAADI. The CDR3 has 17 amino acids. CDR3: CASSADRANEIYNEQFF. CDR3 bases: TGCGCCAGCAGTGCGGACAGGGCAAATGAGATCTACAATGAGCAGTTCTTC.

The chain combines TRBV29-1 with TRBJ2-5; 10 bases fit TRBD2. The CDR3 is 14 amino acids. CDR1 SQVTM and CDR2 ANQGSEA come from the germline V gene. V dropped 7 bases and J dropped 4; count of bases not matched to a gene: 9. CDR3 nucleotides: TGCAGCGCGGTGGGACTAGCGTTGGTAGAGACCCAGTACTTC. It translates to CSAVGLALVETQYF.

In this sample, this clonotype turned up a few times. The chain couples TRBV6-5 to TRBJ2-7, with 8 bases aligning to TRBD1. The V and J ends lost 6 bases and 5 bases, in that order; junction bases with no gene match: 12. Per germline, CDR1 MNHEY and CDR2 SVGAGI. The CDR3 consists of 15 residues. For the CDR3, the DNA is TGTGCCAGCAGCCTCGGGTGGACAGGGAAGAACGAGCAGTACTTC. This gives the protein CASSLGWTGKNEQYF.

The chain recombines TRBV28 with TRBJ2-7; unclear D gene. Trimming left V 4 bases short and J 4 bases short, with 20 bases between. The CDR3 is 16 amino acids. Per the germline V gene, CDR1 is MDHEN and CDR2 is SYDVKM. DNA for the CDR3: TGTGCCAGCAGTTCCCCACGCAGGCTGGTTAGGTACGAGCAGTACTTC. This codes for CASSSPRRLVRYEQYF.

The chain is built from TRBV20-1 and TRBJ2-1; D may correspond to TRBD1 or TRBD2 (5 bases each). This CDR3 spans 15 amino acids. Germline assignment: CDR1 DFQATT and CDR2 SNEGSKA (reference sequence). The V end lost 0 bases, the J end lost 9 bases, and 18 bases lay between the germline ends. The chain's CDR3 is CSARDLRGPVIEQFF. The DNA for the CDR3 is TGCAGTGCTAGAGACTTGAGGGGCCCCGTAATTGAGCAGTTCTTC.

This clonotype came up a few times. This sequence joins TRBV2 and TRBJ1-1; unclear D gene. Germline assignment: CDR1 SNHLY and CDR2 FYNNEI. CDR3 length: 13 amino acids. Trimming removed 5 bases at V and 6 bases at J, with 13 bases between. The CDR3 region is CASSRAPGAEAFF. The CDR3 DNA is TGTGCCAGCAGTAGGGCCCCGGGAGCTGAAGCTTTCTTT.

The CDR3 protein is CASSFSDSLNTEAFF. As DNA, the CDR3 is TGTGCCAGCAGCTTTTCTGACAGCTTGAACACTGAAGCTTTCTTT. The V call is TRBV5-5, the J call TRBJ1-1, with D possibly being TRBD1 (5 bases). Germline V gene sequence: CDR1 SGHKS, CDR2 YYEKEE (reference sequence). The CDR3 spans 15 residues. Between the trimmed V and J ends, which lost 2 bases and 0 bases, there was a span of 11 bases.

There are many counts of this clonotype. V gene TRBV7-9 combines with J gene TRBJ2-5; the match to TRBD1 covers 7 bases. Germline CDR1 is SEHNR and CDR2 is FQNEAQ (reference sequence). The CDR3 covers 14 residues. Trimming at V came to 4 bases and at J to 5 bases, leaving 7 bases not matched to a gene. DNA for the CDR3: TGTGCCAGCAGCTCGACAGGGTACGTGGAGACCCAGTACTTC. Translation: CASSSTGYVETQYF.

The V call is TRBV9, the J call TRBJ2-3; D remains unclear. The CDR3 runs to 13 residues. V was pared by 5 bases and J by 2 bases, with 9 bases between. Germline V gene data show CDR1 as SGDLS and CDR2 as YYNGEE. The CDR3 here is CASSFQVTDTQYF. DNA for the CDR3: TGTGCCAGCAGTTTTCAGGTCACAGATACGCAGTATTTT.

This clonotype has a count of ten or more. Sequence at one end of the junction differs from germline and may be a read error. This chain uses TRBV7-7 with TRBJ2-5; no firm D call. Germline V gene data show CDR1 as SSHAT and CDR2 as FNYEAQ (reference sequence). The CDR3 runs to 14 residues. The CDR3 nucleotides are TGTGCTAGCAGCTCCTCTGGGATCCAAGAGACCCAGTACTTC. It codes for CASSSSGIQETQYF.

This clonotype has only a few counts. The chain links TRBV19 to TRBJ1-2; the D gene is possibly TRBD1 (5 bases). The CDR3 has 17 residues. Looked up from germline, CDR1 is LNHDA and CDR2 is SQIVND (reference sequence). V dropped 7 bases and J dropped 2 bases, with 23 bases sitting between them. Here the CDR3 reads CASKGLDRLTINYGYTF. CDR3 sequence (DNA): TGTGCCAGTAAAGGGCTAGACAGACTAACAATCAACTATGGCTACACCTTC.

This clonotype was seen ten or more times. The chain employs TRBV28 and TRBJ1-5; unclear D gene. The CDR3 runs to 15 residues. With 8 bases removed from V and 1 base from J, the gap between germline ends came to 15 bases. Germline CDR1 reads MDHEN; CDR2 reads SYDVKM. For the CDR3, the DNA is TGTGCCAGCGGGAGGTCGTGGTCCAGCAATCAGCCCCAGCATTTT. Its protein product is CASGRSWSSNQPQHF.

This clonotype was observed a few times. CDR3 loop: CASSEAAGGYFNEQYF. The CDR3 DNA is TGTGCCAGCAGTGAAGCTGCAGGGGGATACTTCAACGAGCAGTACTTC. This sequence joins TRBV2 and TRBJ2-7; 7 bases are a match to TRBD1. V dropped 0 bases and J dropped 5; count of bases not matched to a gene: 10. Germline V gene data show CDR1 as SNHLY and CDR2 as FYNNEI. The CDR3 sequence is 16 residues long. The full variable domain, rest sourced from reference TRBV2 and TRBJ2-7, is EPEVTQTPSHQVTQMGQEVILRCVPISNHLYFYWYRQILGQKVEFLVSFYNNEISEKSEIFDDQFSVERPDGSNFTLKIRSTKLEDSAMYFCASSEAAGGYFNEQYFGPGTRLTVT.

The chain recombines TRBV12-3 or TRBV12-4 with TRBJ2-7, with D perhaps matching TRBD2 (6 bases). The CDR3 is 15 residues long. V lost 5 bases and J lost 2, with 16 bases in between. The chain's CDR3 is CASSPAGWRAYEQYF. CDR3 nucleotide sequence: TGTGCCAGCAGTCCCGCGGGGTGGAGGGCCTACGAGCAGTACTTC.

V is TRBV3-1 and J is TRBJ2-7; D tentatively reads TRBD1 or TRBD2 (6 bases each). CDR1 is LGHDT and CDR2 is YNNKEL in the germline V gene (reference sequence). V was trimmed by 0 bases and J by 5 bases, leaving 17 bases between them. The CDR3 is made up of 16 amino acids. CDR3 coding DNA: TGTGCCAGCAGCCAAGATCTCGCACAGGGAGGAAACGAGCAGTACTTC. Its protein product is CASSQDLAQGGNEQYF.

This chain uses TRBV5-5 with TRBJ1-5; TRBD1 matches at 9 bases. The CDR3 totals 16 residues. Trimming removed 4 bases from V and 3 bases from J; junction bases left unmatched: 8. Germline loops: CDR1 SGHKS, CDR2 YYEKEE (reference sequence). The CDR3 here is CASSEYDRGVNQPQHF. The CDR3, as DNA: TGTGCCAGCAGCGAATACGACAGGGGGGTCAATCAGCCCCAGCATTTT.

This clonotype was observed many times. V usage is TRBV7-2 and J usage is TRBJ1-1; TRBD1 might be the D (6 bases). The germline V and J ends were trimmed by 5 bases and 5 bases, with 24 bases remaining between them. CDR3 length: 17 amino acids. CDR1 and CDR2 from the germline V gene are SGHTA and FQGNSA. As DNA, the CDR3 is TGTGCCAGCAGCACCGGACCGGGGGCCCTGTTAAGGACTGAAGCTTTCTTT. Protein sequence: CASSTGPGALLRTEAFF.

V usage is TRBV6-2 or TRBV6-3 and J usage is TRBJ2-5; D ambiguous. From germline, CDR1 is MNHEY and CDR2 SVGEGT. CDR3 size: 11 residues. Trimming took 6 bases from V and 5 from J, leaving 7 bases between them. The CDR3 spells CASRVDETQYF. The CDR3 coding sequence is TGTGCCAGCAGGGTCGATGAGACCCAGTACTTC.

The chain recombines TRBV11-2 with TRBJ2-7, with D perhaps TRBD2 (6 bases). The CDR3 contains 14 residues. Germline V gene lookup returns CDR1 SGHAT and CDR2 FQNNGV. Deletions cut 0 bases from V and 2 bases from J, with 8 bases between. CDR3 protein: CASSLDPGAYEQYF. CDR3 nucleotides: TGTGCCAGCAGCTTAGACCCGGGAGCCTACGAGCAGTACTTC.

The V call is TRBV12-3 or TRBV12-4, the J call TRBJ2-7; weak D call: TRBD2 (5 bases). V was trimmed by 5 bases and J by 13 bases, leaving 18 bases between them. The CDR3 is 12 residues long. The CDR3 DNA is TGTGCCAGCAGTGGACTCGACTGGCTCGTCTACTTC. Its translation is CASSGLDWLVYF.

The chain uses TRBV19 and TRBJ2-7; D not resolved. This CDR3 has 11 amino acids. In germline, CDR1 is LNHDA, CDR2 SQIVND (reference sequence). V was cut by 8 bases and J by 3 bases, with 8 bases left in between. CDR3 region: CASGGNYEQYF. CDR3 DNA: TGTGCCAGTGGTGGCAACTACGAGCAGTACTTC.